A single sample gave rise to the 14 T cell receptor beta chains below, sequenced in a study of cytomegalovirus exposure and HLA in healthy donors. Primers for the PCR totalled 60 Vbeta and 13 Jbeta. The repertoire was sequenced with immunoSEQ multiplex PCR; TCRdb's copy has only in-frame clones and lacks some. This repertoire comprises roughly 140,000 clones; its ten largest clones make up roughly 2.5%. Sample: PBMCs. The receptors stem from a man in his forties in good health and CMV-seronegative.

The chain joins TRBV5-1 to TRBJ2-1; D is possibly TRBD2 (5 bases). V lost 3 bases and J 12 bases, leaving 13 bases between the germline ends. From germline, CDR1 is SGHRS and CDR2 YFSETQ. This CDR3 region has 12 residues. In DNA, the CDR3 is TGCGCCAGCAGCTCAGACCCTGAGGGGCAGTTCTTC. Translating it yields CASSSDPEGQFF.

The rearrangement links TRBV5-1 to TRBJ2-3, with TRBD2 as a possible D gene (6 bases). Deletions cut 6 bases from V and 2 bases from J, with 13 bases between. Germline V gene sequence: CDR1 SGHRS, CDR2 YFSETQ. The CDR3 length is 14 residues. This CDR3 is CASTTGLTTDTQYF. The DNA of the CDR3 is TGCGCCAGCACCACGGGACTCACCACAGATACGCAGTATTTT. Filled out from reference TRBV5-1 and TRBJ2-3, the complete variable domain reads KAGVTQTPRYLIKTRGQQVTLSCSPISGHRSVSWYQQTPGQGLQFLFEYFSETQRNKGNFPGRFSGRQFSNSRSEMNVSTLELGDSALYLCASTTGLTTDTQYFGPGTRLTVL.

This chain connects TRBV7-9 to TRBJ2-7; D may be TRBD1 (5 bases). The length of the CDR3 is 14 residues. The germline gives CDR1 SEHNR, CDR2 FQNEAQ (reference sequence). With 1 base removed from V and 2 bases from J, the gap between germline ends came to 9 bases. DNA for the CDR3: TGTGCCAGCAGCTTAGTGGTAGGGGCCTACGAGCAGTACTTC. It is translated as CASSLVVGAYEQYF.

A note on this clone: This CDR3 is also generated by other DNA sequences in the sample. This chain links TRBV11-2 with TRBJ1-5, with 7 bases lining up with TRBD1. V lost 5 bases to trimming and J lost 6 bases; unmatched junction nucleotides: 4. This CDR3 comprises 13 residues. Looked up from germline, CDR1 is SGHAT and CDR2 is FQNNGV. CDR3 protein: CASSRDRLQPQHF. CDR3 in DNA: TGTGCCAGCAGCCGGGACAGACTTCAGCCCCAGCATTTT. The full variable domain, completed using reference TRBV11-2 and TRBJ1-5, is EAGVAQSPRYKIIEKRQSVAFWCNPISGHATLYWYQQILGQGPKLLIQFQNNGVVDDSQLPKDRFSAERLKGVDSTLKIQPAKLEDSAVYLCASSRDRLQPQHFGDGTRLSIL.

The gene calls are TRBV28 and TRBJ1-4; no firm D call. The CDR3 contains 14 residues. The ends were cut back, 2 bases at V and 0 bases at J, with 4 bases in the middle. The germline V gene has CDR1 MDHEN and CDR2 SYDVKM. The CDR3: CASSLPATNEKLFF. The CDR3 bases are TGTGCCAGCAGTTTACCAGCAACTAATGAAAAACTGTTTTTT.

The gene calls are TRBV7-9 and TRBJ1-6; 9 bases are a match to TRBD1. Germline lookup yields CDR1 SEHNR and CDR2 FQNEAQ (reference sequence). V gave up 5 bases and J gave up 4 bases; unmatched junction bases: 6. The CDR3 has 16 residues. The CDR3 coding sequence is TGTGCCAGCAGCGACAGGGGGGGGGCTTATAATTCACCCCTCCACTTT. Its protein is CASSDRGGAYNSPLHF.

The chain couples TRBV12-5 to TRBJ2-6; TRBD1 agrees at 8 bases. V was pared by 2 bases and J by 0 bases, with 9 bases of the junction left unmatched. Germline CDR1 is LGHNT and CDR2 is FRNRAP. CDR3 size: 19 residues. The CDR3 protein is CASGLNGDRRSSGANVLTF. CDR3 DNA: TGTGCTAGTGGTTTGAATGGGGACAGGCGTAGCTCTGGGGCCAACGTCCTGACTTTC.

The CDR3 region is CASSYKTGFSYNEQFF. The CDR3 DNA follows: TGCGCCAGCAGTTATAAGACAGGATTTTCCTACAATGAGCAGTTCTTC. The J gene is TRBJ2-1, the V gene TRBV4-1, with D perhaps TRBD1 (6 bases). CDR3 size: 16 residues. Germline V gene data show CDR1 as MGHRA and CDR2 as YSYEKL. V dropped 6 bases and J dropped 1 base, with 16 bases sitting between them.

CDR3 nucleotide sequence: TGTGCCAGCAGCGTAGAAGGGGTTGCTAGTAGGGGGCGGGAGCAGTTCTTC. Translated: CASSVEGVASRGREQFF. This chain uses TRBV9 with TRBJ2-1, with 7 bases lining up with TRBD1. This CDR3 is built from 17 residues. With V trimmed by 0 bases and J by 10 bases, 16 bases remained unmatched. Germline V CDR1 and CDR2: SGDLS, YYNGEE.

The V call is TRBV19, the J call TRBJ1-4; D might be TRBD1 (6 bases). CDR3 length: 15 amino acids. Looked up from germline, CDR1 is LNHDA and CDR2 is SQIVND (reference sequence). Trimming took off 6 bases at V and 4 bases at J, with 15 bases between the two ends. The CDR3 DNA is TGTGCCAGTAGAACAGGGCCCTTGGGTAATGAAAAACTGTTTTTT. Protein product: CASRTGPLGNEKLFF.

The chain employs TRBV29-1 and TRBJ1-4, with 9 bases fitting TRBD1. Germline lookup yields CDR1 SQVTM and CDR2 ANQGSEA. The J segment lost 0 bases and the V segment lost 4 bases, leaving 0 bases of the junction unmatched. This CDR3 is built from 14 residues. CDR3 sequence: CSVGQGATNEKLFF. The CDR3, as DNA: TGCAGCGTTGGACAGGGGGCAACTAATGAAAAACTGTTTTTT.

CDR3 DNA sequence: TGCGCCAGCAGCTTGGAGAGTCGCAGGGGCGAGCAGTACTTC. Amino acids: CASSLESRRGEQYF. This chain uses TRBV5-1 with TRBJ2-7; weak D call: TRBD1 (6 bases). CDR1 SGHRS and CDR2 YFSETQ come from the germline V gene. The ends were cut back, 0 bases at V and 6 bases at J, with 13 bases in the middle. The CDR3 contains 14 residues.

V usage is TRBV5-8 and J usage is TRBJ2-7; TRBD1 agrees at 9 bases. CDR1 SGHTS and CDR2 YDEGEE come from the germline V gene. The CDR3 sequence is 14 residues long. The J segment lost 3 bases and the V segment lost 4 bases, leaving 5 bases of the junction unmatched. The CDR3 loop is CASSLTGGGYEQYF. The CDR3 nucleotides read TGTGCCAGCAGCCTGACAGGGGGTGGCTACGAGCAGTACTTC. The full variable domain, its missing parts supplied by reference TRBV5-8 and TRBJ2-7, is EAGVTQSPTHLIKTRGQQATLRCSPISGHTSVYWYQQALGLGLQFLLWYDEGEERNRGNFPPRFSGRQFPNYSSELNVNALELEDSALYLCASSLTGGGYEQYFGPGTRLTVT.

This rearrangement joins TRBV19 to TRBJ1-2, with TRBD1 matching 8 bases. The V and J ends lost 7 bases and 0 bases, in that order; junction bases with no gene match: 7. The CDR3 has 15 amino acids. The germline V gene has CDR1 LNHDA and CDR2 SQIVND (reference sequence). The CDR3 nucleotides read TGTGCCAGTACGGACAGGGATCAAGCTAACTATGGCTACACCTTC. The encoded protein is CASTDRDQANYGYTF.